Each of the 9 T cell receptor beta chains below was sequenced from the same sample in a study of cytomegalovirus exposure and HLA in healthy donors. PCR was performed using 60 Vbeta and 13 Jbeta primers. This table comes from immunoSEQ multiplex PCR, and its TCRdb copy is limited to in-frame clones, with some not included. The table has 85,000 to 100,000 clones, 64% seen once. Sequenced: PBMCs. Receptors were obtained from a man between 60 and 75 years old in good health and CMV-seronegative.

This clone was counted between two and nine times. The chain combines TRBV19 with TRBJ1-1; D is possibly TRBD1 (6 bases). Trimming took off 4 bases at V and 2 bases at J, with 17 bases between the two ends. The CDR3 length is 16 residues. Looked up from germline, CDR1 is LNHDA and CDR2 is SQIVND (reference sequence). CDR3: CASSTQDRRINTEAFF. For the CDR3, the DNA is TGTGCCAGTAGTACACAAGACAGGCGGATTAACACTGAAGCTTTCTTT.

CDR3 protein: CASSHDRGNSPLHF. In nucleotides, the CDR3 is TGCGCCAGCAGTCACGACAGGGGCAATTCACCCCTCCACTTT. J is TRBJ1-6 and V is TRBV5-1; TRBD1 matches at 8 bases. The CDR3 consists of 14 residues. Looked up from germline, CDR1 is SGHRS and CDR2 is YFSETQ. V lost 5 bases, J lost 7 bases, and 5 bases stayed unmatched.

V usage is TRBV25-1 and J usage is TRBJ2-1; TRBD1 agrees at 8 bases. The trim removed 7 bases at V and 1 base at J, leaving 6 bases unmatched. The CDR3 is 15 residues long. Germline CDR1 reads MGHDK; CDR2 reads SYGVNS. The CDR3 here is CASIFGQGSYNEQFF. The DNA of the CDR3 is TGTGCCAGCATTTTTGGACAGGGTTCCTACAATGAGCAGTTCTTC.

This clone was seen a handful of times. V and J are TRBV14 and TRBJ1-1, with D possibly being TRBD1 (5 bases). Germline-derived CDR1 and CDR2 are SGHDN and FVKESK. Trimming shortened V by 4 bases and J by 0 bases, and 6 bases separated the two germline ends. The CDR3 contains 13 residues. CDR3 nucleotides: TGTGCCAGCAGCCGGGGGGTGAACACTGAAGCTTTCTTT. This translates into CASSRGVNTEAFF.

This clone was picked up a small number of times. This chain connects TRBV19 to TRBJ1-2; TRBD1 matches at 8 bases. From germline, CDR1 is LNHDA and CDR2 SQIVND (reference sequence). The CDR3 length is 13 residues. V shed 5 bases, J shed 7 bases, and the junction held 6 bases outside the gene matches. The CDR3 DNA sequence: TGTGCCAGTAGTGTGGGACAGGCCCTTGGCTACACCTTC. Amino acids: CASSVGQALGYTF.

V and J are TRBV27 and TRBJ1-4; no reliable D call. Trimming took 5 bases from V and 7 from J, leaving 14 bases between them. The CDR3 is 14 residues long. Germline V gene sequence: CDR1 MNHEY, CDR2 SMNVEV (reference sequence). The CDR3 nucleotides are TGTGCCAGCAGTCCCGATCGCCGGGGTGAAAAACTGTTTTTT. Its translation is CASSPDRRGEKLFF.

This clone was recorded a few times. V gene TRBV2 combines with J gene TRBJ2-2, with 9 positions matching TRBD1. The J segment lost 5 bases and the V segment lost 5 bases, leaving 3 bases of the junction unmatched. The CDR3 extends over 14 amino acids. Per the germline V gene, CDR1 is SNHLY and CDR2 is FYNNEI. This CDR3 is CASSLDRGTGELFF. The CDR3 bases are TGTGCCAGCAGTCTTGACAGGGGGACCGGGGAGCTGTTTTTT.

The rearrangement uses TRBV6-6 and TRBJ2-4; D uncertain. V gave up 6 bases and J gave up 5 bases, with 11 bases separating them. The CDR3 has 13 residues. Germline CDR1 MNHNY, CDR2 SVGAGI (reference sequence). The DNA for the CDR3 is TGTGCCAGCAGCCGACACGACCAAAACATTCAGTACTTC. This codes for CASSRHDQNIQYF.

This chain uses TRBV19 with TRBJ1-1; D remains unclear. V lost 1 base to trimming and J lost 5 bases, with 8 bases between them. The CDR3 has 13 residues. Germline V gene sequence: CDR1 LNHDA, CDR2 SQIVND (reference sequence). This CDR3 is CASSIVGRTEAFF. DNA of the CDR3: TGTGCCAGTAGTATAGTAGGGAGAACTGAAGCTTTCTTT.